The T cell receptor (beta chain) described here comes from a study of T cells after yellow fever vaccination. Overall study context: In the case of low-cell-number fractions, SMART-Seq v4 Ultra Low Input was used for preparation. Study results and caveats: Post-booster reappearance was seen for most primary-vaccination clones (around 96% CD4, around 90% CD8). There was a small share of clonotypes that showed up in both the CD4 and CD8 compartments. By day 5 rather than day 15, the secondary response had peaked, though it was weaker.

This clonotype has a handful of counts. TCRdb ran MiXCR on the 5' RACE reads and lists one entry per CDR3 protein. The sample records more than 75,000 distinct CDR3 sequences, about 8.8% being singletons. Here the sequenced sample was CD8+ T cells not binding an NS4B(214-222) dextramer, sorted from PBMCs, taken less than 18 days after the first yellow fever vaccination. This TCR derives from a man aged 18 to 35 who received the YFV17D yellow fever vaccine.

CDR3 region: CASSQAGGSNQPQHF. The CDR3 bases are TGCGCCAGCAGCCAAGCAGGGGGCAGCAATCAGCCCCAGCATTTT. The rearrangement links TRBV4-1 to TRBJ1-5, with TRBD1 matching 8 bases. This CDR3 has 15 amino acids. Unmatched junction bases numbered 0, after V lost 1 base and J lost 1 base. CDR1 MGHRA and CDR2 YSYEKL come from the germline V gene.